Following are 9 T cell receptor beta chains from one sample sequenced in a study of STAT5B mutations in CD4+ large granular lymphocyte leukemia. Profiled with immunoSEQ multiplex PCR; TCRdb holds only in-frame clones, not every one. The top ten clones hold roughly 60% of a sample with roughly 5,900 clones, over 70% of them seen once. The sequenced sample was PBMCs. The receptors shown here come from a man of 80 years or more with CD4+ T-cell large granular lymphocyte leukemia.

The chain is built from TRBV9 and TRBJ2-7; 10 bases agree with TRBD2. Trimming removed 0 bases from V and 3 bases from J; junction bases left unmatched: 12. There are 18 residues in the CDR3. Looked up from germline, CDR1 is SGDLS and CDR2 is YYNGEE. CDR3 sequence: CASSVGASGRERDYEQYF. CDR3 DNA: TGTGCCAGCAGCGTAGGGGCTAGCGGGAGAGAGAGGGACTACGAGCAGTACTTC.

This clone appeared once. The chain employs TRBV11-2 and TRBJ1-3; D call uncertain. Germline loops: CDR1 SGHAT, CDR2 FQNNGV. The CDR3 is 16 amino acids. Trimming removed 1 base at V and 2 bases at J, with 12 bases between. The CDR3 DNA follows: TGTGCCAGCAGCTTAGTGTATGGTTCCCCTGGAAACACCATATATTTT. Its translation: CASSLVYGSPGNTIYF.

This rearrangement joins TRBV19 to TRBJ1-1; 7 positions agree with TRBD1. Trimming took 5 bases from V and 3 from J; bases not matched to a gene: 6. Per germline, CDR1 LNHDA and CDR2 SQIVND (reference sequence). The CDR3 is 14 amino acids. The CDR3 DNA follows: TGTGCCAGTAGTGGGGGGGACAGATACACTGAAGCTTTCTTT. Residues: CASSGGDRYTEAFF.

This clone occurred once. CDR3 region: CASSRGVGTEAFF. DNA for the CDR3: TGTGCCAGCAGCCGTGGGGTAGGAACTGAAGCTTTCTTT. V gene TRBV5-6 combines with J gene TRBJ1-1; no clear D. The CDR3 spans 13 residues. Trimming shortened V by 4 bases and J by 5 bases, and 12 bases separated the two germline ends. Germline lookup yields CDR1 SGHDT and CDR2 YYEEEE.

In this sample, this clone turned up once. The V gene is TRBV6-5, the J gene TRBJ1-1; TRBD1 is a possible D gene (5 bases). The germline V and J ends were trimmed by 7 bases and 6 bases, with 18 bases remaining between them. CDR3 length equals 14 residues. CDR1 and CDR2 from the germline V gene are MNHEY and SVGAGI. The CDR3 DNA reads TGTGCCAGCATTCGTATCCGACAGATCCCTGAAGCTTTCTTT. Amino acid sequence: CASIRIRQIPEAFF.

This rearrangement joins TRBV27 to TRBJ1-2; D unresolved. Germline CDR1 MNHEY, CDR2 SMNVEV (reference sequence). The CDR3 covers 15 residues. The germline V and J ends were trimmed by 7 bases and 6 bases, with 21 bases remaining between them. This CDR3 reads CASTSPGEGWHGYTF. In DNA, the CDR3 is TGTGCCAGCACTTCGCCTGGCGAAGGGTGGCATGGCTACACCTTC.

The CDR3 sequence: CASTRTTERADTQYF. CDR3 nucleotide sequence: TGTGCCAGTACCCGGACTACCGAAAGGGCAGATACGCAGTATTTT. V is TRBV19 and J is TRBJ2-3; D is possibly TRBD2 (6 bases). There are 15 residues in the CDR3. Germline CDR1 and CDR2: LNHDA and SQIVND (reference sequence). V was trimmed by 7 bases and J by 4 bases, leaving 18 bases between them.

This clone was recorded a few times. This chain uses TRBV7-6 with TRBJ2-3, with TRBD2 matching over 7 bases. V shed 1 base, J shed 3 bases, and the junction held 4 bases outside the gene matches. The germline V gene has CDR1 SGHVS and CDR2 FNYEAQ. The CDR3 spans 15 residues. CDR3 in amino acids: CASSLVPGGTDTQYF. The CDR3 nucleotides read TGTGCCAGCAGCTTAGTACCGGGGGGTACAGATACGCAGTATTTT.

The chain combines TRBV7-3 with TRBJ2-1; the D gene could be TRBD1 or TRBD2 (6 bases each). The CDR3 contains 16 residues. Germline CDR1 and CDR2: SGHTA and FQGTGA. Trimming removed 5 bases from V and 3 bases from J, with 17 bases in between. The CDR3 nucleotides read TGTGCCAGCAGCCCCTACGGGGGCGGAGTCTACAATGAGCAGTTCTTC. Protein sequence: CASSPYGGGVYNEQFF.